This T cell receptor beta chain was retrieved from a study of ipilimumab plus nivolumab after autologous stem cell transplantation. Overall study context: Typical patient got a handful of ipilimumab doses and under 10 nivolumab doses (median).

Clones were sequenced by immunoSEQ multiplex PCR, and TCRdb holds only the in-frame ones, with some missing. Among 40,000 to 45,000 clones listed, around 93% were seen once. This CDR3 is 15 amino acids long. Germline-derived CDR1 and CDR2 are SNHLY and FYNNEI. V shed 4 bases, J shed 2 bases, and the junction held 5 bases outside the gene matches. This TCR was sampled from a male donor with multiple myeloma. The chain carries TRBV2 and TRBJ1-5, with TRBD1 identical over 7 bases. The sample consisted of PBMCs, taken in a trial of ipilimumab plus nivolumab as post-transplant consolidation. The CDR3 here is CASSVGTAGNQPQHF. The CDR3 nucleotides read TGTGCCAGCAGTGTTGGGACAGCCGGCAATCAGCCCCAGCATTTT.